The rows below give T cell receptor beta chains drawn from one sample of a study of breast tumors, draining lymph nodes, adjacent tissues. One entry per CDR3 protein, called by TCRdb with MiXCR from the multiplex PCR reads. In the table there are around 230,000 distinct CDR3 sequences, about 32% of which are singletons. Sequenced input: axillary lymph node tissue. The origin of the receptors is a female donor with breast cancer. Some clones in this sample may be carry-over from other donors' samples. CDR3s include the opening cysteine and the closing phenylalanine or tryptophan. The D gene is left open where the match is weak. The size of a clone is reported for some rows only, either as once, few or many, or as a class for expanded clones.

size	V	J	D	DNA	CDR3
NA	TRBV20-1	TRBJ2-7	TRBD1	TGCAGTGCTAGGTTACGCCGGGACAGGGGATCCTACGAGCAGTACTTC	CSARLRRDRGSYEQYF
many	TRBV5-6	TRBJ2-5	TRBD2	TGTGCCAGCAGCTTGGGACGACTAGCGGGTATAGAGACCCAGTACTTC	CASSLGRLAGIETQYF
NA	TRBV2	TRBJ2-2	NA	TGTGCCAGCAGTGGACAGAGCGGGGAGCTGTTTTTT	CASSGQSGELFF
many	TRBV19	TRBJ1-5	TRBD1	TGTGCCAGTAGTATAACAGGGGATCAGCCCCAGCATTTT	CASSITGDQPQHF
NA	TRBV24-1	TRBJ2-6	TRBD1	TGTGCCACCAGTGATTTGAGTTCGGCTCGGCAGGGGGCTCTGGCCAACGTCCTGACTTTC	CATSDLSSARQGALANVLTF
once	TRBV6-4	TRBJ2-7	TRBD2	TGTGCCAGCAGTGACAAAGAGATTAGCGGGAGATCCAAGGGCGAGCAGTACTTC	CASSDKEISGRSKGEQYF
many	TRBV29-1	TRBJ2-3	TRBD1	TGCAGCGTTAGGCTGGACAGGACAGATACGCAGTATTTT	CSVRLDRTDTQYF
many	TRBV6-1	TRBJ2-7	TRBD2	TGTGCCAGCGGACTAGCGGGAGGGCGGAACTCCTACGAGCAGTACTTC	CASGLAGGRNSYEQYF
many	TRBV6-4	TRBJ2-1	TRBD2	TGTGCCAGCAGTGACAGCGGGAGGTCCTACAATGAGCAGTTCTTC	CASSDSGRSYNEQFF
many	TRBV6-2/TRBV6-3	TRBJ1-5	NA	TGTGCCAGCAGTCACCGCCCCAATCAGCCCCAGCATTTT	CASSHRPNQPQHF
once	TRBV15	TRBJ2-5	NA	TGTGCCGCCAGCAGACTCACGGGACGGCAAGAGACCCAGTACTTC	CAASRLTGRQETQYF
many	TRBV20-1	TRBJ1-2	TRBD1	TGCAGTGCTACGACAGGGCCTAACTATGGCTACACCTTC	CSATTGPNYGYTF